The 15 T cell receptor beta chains below all came from one sample that was sequenced in a study of CD4 and CD8 cells across lung adenocarcinoma regions. TCRdb reprocessed the PCR reads with MiXCR, giving one entry per CDR3 protein. The profile shows roughly 20,000 distinct CDR3 sequences, less than 65% of them singletons. The specimen sequenced was CD8+ T cells from the center of a lung tumor. The receptors come from a female donor with lung adenocarcinoma. The CD4 and CD8 labels of this study may be unreliable.

About this clonotype: Germline is not matched at one junction end, which may reflect a read error. V is TRBV7-6 and J is TRBJ2-7; maybe TRBD2 (5 bases). The CDR3 has 13 residues. Germline CDR1 SGHVS, CDR2 FNYEAQ. The CDR3 is CASSLESKGRGFF. In DNA form, the CDR3 reads TGTGCCAGCAGCTTAGAGTCGAAGGGTAGAGGGTTCTTC.

This clonotype was recorded a few times. One end of the junction is discordant with germline, which a read error may explain. The V gene is TRBV10-1, the J gene TRBJ2-4; weak D call: TRBD2 (6 bases). Germline loops: CDR1 WNHNN, CDR2 SYGVQD (reference sequence). The CDR3 consists of 16 residues. CDR3 coding DNA: TGCGCCAGCAGTGAGACCCAGCGGGCAATCACAGATATTCAGTACTTT. Translating it yields CASSETQRAITDIQYF.

Concerning this clonotype: One junction end disagrees with the germline gene, perhaps due to a read error. The chain links TRBV25-1 to TRBJ2-3, with a possible D match to TRBD2 (7 bases). Germline V gives CDR1 MGHDK, CDR2 SYGVNS. CDR3 length equals 16 residues. CDR3 bases: TGTGCCAGTAGGGGGGGGGGGGACCAAGGCACAGAGACGCAGTACTTT. It encodes CASRGGGDQGTETQYF. The complete variable domain, with remaining parts taken from reference TRBV25-1 and TRBJ2-3, reads EADIYQTPRYLVIGTGKKITLECSQTMGHDKMYWYQQDPGMELHLIHYSYGVNSTEKGDLSSESTVSRIRTEHFPLTLESARPSHTSQYLCASRGGGDQGTETQYFGPGTRLTVL.

V is TRBV7-6 and J is TRBJ2-1; no reliable D call. The closer fit of TRBJ2-5 to the DNA end suggests the J call may be wrong. The CDR3 totals 14 residues. The germline CDR1 and CDR2 sequences are SGHVS and FNYEAQ. CDR3 protein: CASSPTEIQETQYF. The CDR3 bases are TGTGCCAGCAGCCCAACGGAGATACAAGAGACCCAGTACTTC.

The chain joins TRBV27 to TRBJ2-7; tentative D call: TRBD2 (5 bases). The CDR3 runs 17 residues. CDR1 MNHEY and CDR2 SMNVEV come from the germline V gene (reference sequence). The V gene lost 0 bases and the J gene lost 3 bases, with 18 bases spanning the gap. Here the CDR3 reads CASSLSPLPAGFYEQYF. CDR3 nucleotides: TGTGCCAGCAGTTTATCTCCCTTACCGGCGGGCTTCTACGAGCAGTACTTC.

This clonotype was detected ten times or more. This chain links TRBV6-1 with TRBJ2-1, with 13 bases aligning to TRBD2. This CDR3 has 18 residues. Germline CDR1 is MNHNS and CDR2 is SASEGT. Unmatched junction bases numbered 8, after V lost 6 bases and J lost 0 bases. CDR3 protein: CASSHPGTSGTSYNEQFF. CDR3 nucleotide sequence: TGTGCCAGCAGCCACCCTGGGACTAGCGGGACCTCCTACAATGAGCAGTTCTTC.

The rearrangement uses TRBV3-1 and TRBJ2-1; maybe TRBD2 (5 bases). The germline V gene has CDR1 LGHDT and CDR2 YNNKEL (reference sequence). Deletions cut 2 bases from V and 3 bases from J, with 8 bases between. The CDR3 contains 14 residues. CDR3 in DNA: TGTGCCAGCAGCCAAAAAGCGGTCTACAATGAGCAGTTCTTC. Residues: CASSQKAVYNEQFF.

The J gene is TRBJ2-1, the V gene TRBV20-1; D might be TRBD1 (5 bases). With the DNA end fitting TRBJ2-7 better, the J assignment may be wrong. CDR3 length equals 12 residues. CDR1 is DFQATT and CDR2 is SNEGSKA in the germline V gene (reference sequence). The CDR3 here is CSSQGPSYEQYF. CDR3 in DNA: TGCAGTTCCCAGGGTCCGTCCTACGAGCAGTACTTC.

The chain links TRBV6-1 to TRBJ2-1, with D perhaps matching TRBD2 (5 bases). V was pared by 7 bases and J by 6 bases, with 10 bases between. This CDR3 region has 12 residues. Germline V gives CDR1 MNHNS, CDR2 SASEGT. The CDR3 DNA reads TGTGCCAGCACTGAGGGATTCAATGAGCAGTTCTTC. This codes for CASTEGFNEQFF.

The table lists this clonotype with many counts. The V call is TRBV6-5, the J call TRBJ2-2; D not certain. Trimming stripped 8 bases from V and 2 bases from J, with 3 bases between. The germline CDR1 and CDR2 sequences are MNHEY and SVGAGI. The CDR3 contains 11 residues. As DNA, the CDR3 is TGTGCCAGCGGTAACACCGGGGAGCTGTTTTTT. Protein: CASGNTGELFF.

The V and J genes are TRBV6-4 and TRBJ2-1; 7 positions match TRBD2. Germline CDR1 and CDR2: MRHNA and SNTAGT. V lost 4 bases and J lost 10; bases outside the gene matches: 4. This CDR3 has 12 residues. The CDR3 DNA follows: TGTGCCAGCAGTGGATTGGGGGGGGAGCAGTTCTTC. It encodes CASSGLGGEQFF.

The rearrangement links TRBV6-1 to TRBJ2-2; D possibly uses TRBD1 or TRBD2 (5 bases each). This CDR3 is 13 amino acids long. The V gene's germline CDR1 is MNHNS and CDR2 SASEGT. V lost 6 bases to trimming and J lost 16 bases, with 21 bases between them. Written as DNA, the CDR3 is TGTGCCAGCAGACTTGTCGGGGCCGAGGCGCAGTTTTTT. The encoded protein is CASRLVGAEAQFF.

V and J are TRBV6-1 and TRBJ1-1; maybe TRBD1 (5 bases). Germline CDR1 and CDR2: MNHNS and SASEGT. V lost 8 bases and J lost 0, with 16 bases in between. The CDR3 runs 15 residues. The CDR3 sequence: CASQEQAFMNTEAFF. In DNA form, the CDR3 reads TGTGCCAGCCAAGAACAGGCCTTTATGAACACTGAAGCTTTCTTT.

The gene calls are TRBV5-1 and TRBJ2-1; 8 nucleotides align to TRBD2. The CDR3 contains 17 residues. Germline V CDR1 and CDR2: SGHRS, YFSETQ. Trimming took 6 bases from V and 6 from J; bases not matched to a gene: 17. The CDR3 protein is CASNPPGEKAGVNEQFF. The CDR3 coding sequence is TGCGCCAGCAACCCCCCCGGGGAGAAAGCGGGGGTCAATGAGCAGTTCTTC.

V is TRBV27 and J is TRBJ2-1; D is possibly TRBD1 (6 bases). The better agreement between TRBJ2-7 and the DNA end casts doubt on the J call. The CDR3 is 12 residues long. Looked up from germline, CDR1 is MNHEY and CDR2 is SMNVEV (reference sequence). The CDR3 is CASSLDSYEQYF. The CDR3 DNA is TGTGCCAGCAGCCTGGACAGCTACGAGCAGTACTTC.